The 19 T cell receptor beta chains presented below share a single source sample, sequenced in a study of shared clonotypes between healthy human individuals. Here immunoSEQ multiplex PCR was the method, and the copy in TCRdb shows in-frame clones only, minus some. The table records roughly 2 million clones, 95% of them present only once. The sequenced material came from naive CD4+ T cells sorted from blood. Subset noted: CD45RA+ positively selected. The receptors were gathered from a man between 18 and 29 years old in good health.

This clone was seen a single time. At the DNA level, this CDR3 is encoded by other sequences in the same sample as well. The chain links TRBV5-1 to TRBJ1-1, with D maybe TRBD1 (6 bases). V was pared by 1 base and J by 1 base, with 11 bases between. This CDR3 has 15 amino acids. Looked up from germline, CDR1 is SGHRS and CDR2 is YFSETQ. The CDR3 is CASSLQGPPNTEAFF. The CDR3 region has the DNA TGCGCCAGCAGCTTGCAGGGGCCCCCGAACACTGAAGCTTTCTTT.

A word on this clone: Different DNA sequences within this sample yield the same CDR3. V gene TRBV10-3 combines with J gene TRBJ1-5; no reliable D call. The germline CDR1 and CDR2 sequences are ENHRY and SYGVKD. The CDR3 is made up of 12 amino acids. Trimming removed 3 bases from V and 6 bases from J, with 6 bases in between. The CDR3 DNA reads TGTGCCATCAGTGACGGAGGTCAGCCCCAGCATTTT. Its translation is CAISDGGQPQHF.

The chain has TRBV29-1 and TRBJ2-1; 13 bases are a match to TRBD2. V dropped 6 bases and J dropped 8; count of bases not matched to a gene: 10. Germline V gives CDR1 SQVTM, CDR2 ANQGSEA. The CDR3 runs 15 residues. CDR3 sequence: CSVDSGLAGVHEQFF. In DNA, the CDR3 is TGCAGCGTCGACAGTGGACTAGCGGGAGTTCATGAGCAGTTCTTC.

V gene TRBV7-8 combines with J gene TRBJ2-3, with 7 bases aligning to TRBD2. Germline V lookup: CDR1 SGHVS, CDR2 FQNEAQ. J lost 6 bases, V lost 0 bases, and 6 bases had no gene match. The CDR3 totals 15 residues. CDR3 DNA: TGTGCCAGCAGCTTAGCGGTTCAGGGAGGGGATACGCAGTATTTT. Its translation: CASSLAVQGGDTQYF. The complete variable domain, with remaining parts taken from reference TRBV7-8 and TRBJ2-3, reads GAGVSQSPRYKVAKRGQDVALRCDPISGHVSLFWYQQALGQGPEFLTYFQNEAQLDKSGLPSDRFFAERPEGSVSTLKIQRTQQEDSAVYLCASSLAVQGGDTQYFGPGTRLTVL.

The rearrangement joins TRBV7-9 to TRBJ2-1; 8 bases match TRBD2. The CDR3 spans 14 residues. Trimming took 4 bases from V and 9 from J; bases not matched to a gene: 8. Germline-derived CDR1 and CDR2 are SEHNR and FQNEAQ (reference sequence). The CDR3 region has the DNA TGTGCCAGCAGCTCGACGGGGGGGCCCTTTGAGCAGTTCTTC. This sequence encodes CASSSTGGPFEQFF. The entire variable domain, with the rest obtained from reference TRBV7-9 and TRBJ2-1, is as follows: DTGVSQNPRHKITKRGQNVTFRCDPISEHNRLYWYRQTLGQGPEFLTYFQNEAQLEKSRLLSDRFSAERPKGSFSTLEIQRTEQGDSAMYLCASSSTGGPFEQFFGPGTRLTVL.

The V gene is TRBV7-2, the J gene TRBJ1-1; TRBD1 might be the D (6 bases). Trimming removed 2 bases from V and 0 bases from J, with 10 bases in between. Germline loops: CDR1 SGHTA, CDR2 FQGNSA. This CDR3 contains 15 residues. The CDR3 sequence is CASSLTPGVNTEAFF. DNA for the CDR3: TGTGCCAGCAGCTTAACCCCAGGGGTGAACACTGAAGCTTTCTTT.

CDR3 in amino acids: CASSSTVPNSPLHF. DNA of the CDR3: TGTGCCAGCAGTTCGACAGTACCTAATTCACCCCTCCACTTT. This rearrangement joins TRBV27 to TRBJ1-6, with D perhaps matching TRBD1 (5 bases). CDR1 MNHEY and CDR2 SMNVEV come from the germline V gene (reference sequence). The V and J ends lost 4 bases and 6 bases respectively, with 10 bases between them. The CDR3 contains 14 residues.

J is TRBJ1-5 and V is TRBV7-2; D remains ambiguous. CDR1 and CDR2 (germline): SGHTA, FQGNSA. The CDR3 sequence is 15 residues long. V gave up 4 bases and J gave up 0 bases, with 10 bases separating them. The CDR3 region has the DNA TGTGCCAGCAGCTCATACAGAGATAGCAATCAGCCCCAGCATTTT. It encodes CASSSYRDSNQPQHF.

The chain uses TRBV11-1 and TRBJ1-1, with D tentatively TRBD1 (5 bases). V dropped 4 bases and J dropped 5 bases, with 20 bases sitting between them. The germline V gene has CDR1 SGHAT and CDR2 FQDESV (reference sequence). The CDR3 totals 16 residues. The CDR3 is CASSSPWRGRSTEAFF. CDR3 coding DNA: TGTGCCAGCAGCTCTCCCTGGAGGGGACGGAGTACTGAAGCTTTCTTT.

This clone has only one observation. The V and J genes are TRBV10-3 and TRBJ2-5; 10 positions match TRBD1. The CDR3 totals 14 residues. Germline CDR1 is ENHRY and CDR2 is SYGVKD. Unmatched junction bases numbered 5, after V lost 10 bases and J lost 0 bases. CDR3 bases: TGTGCCAGCGCGGGACAGGGGAACCAAGAGACCCAGTACTTC. Translating gives CASAGQGNQETQYF.

The V gene is TRBV29-1, the J gene TRBJ1-2; no reliable D call. CDR1 is SQVTM and CDR2 is ANQGSEA in the germline V gene. V was cut by 0 bases and J by 9 bases, with 8 bases left in between. This CDR3 is built from 11 residues. In DNA, the CDR3 is TGCAGCGTTGAAGATGGAGGTAGCTACACCTTC. Protein product: CSVEDGGSYTF.

For the CDR3, the DNA is TGTGCCAGCAGCTTAGCAGGGACTAGCGTGCTCACCGGGGAGCTGTTTTTT. It is translated as CASSLAGTSVLTGELFF. The rearrangement uses TRBV7-8 and TRBJ2-2, with 10 bases that match TRBD2. Germline V lookup: CDR1 SGHVS, CDR2 FQNEAQ. After removal of 0 bases from V and 4 bases from J, the junction contained 5 bases not matched to a gene. The CDR3 has 17 amino acids.

The chain links TRBV7-2 to TRBJ2-7; D is perhaps TRBD2 (6 bases). Trimming cost V 2 bases and J 4 bases, with 27 bases left between them. Germline V gene sequence: CDR1 SGHTA, CDR2 FQGNSA. CDR3 length: 19 amino acids. For the CDR3, the DNA is TGTGCCAGCAGCTTAAAATTGGGACCTAGTGGGGGGTCCGCTTACGAGCAGTACTTC. Protein sequence: CASSLKLGPSGGSAYEQYF.

The chain combines TRBV14 with TRBJ1-5; D is possibly TRBD1 (6 bases). V lost 3 bases and J 3 bases, leaving 15 bases between the germline ends. The CDR3 runs 16 residues. CDR1 SGHDN and CDR2 FVKESK come from the germline V gene. Written as DNA, the CDR3 is TGTGCCAGCAGCCATCGGACAGACCCGTACAATCAGCCCCAGCATTTT. Translated: CASSHRTDPYNQPQHF.

This chain links TRBV5-1 with TRBJ2-4; tentatively, D is TRBD1 (6 bases). Trimming took 4 bases from V and 5 from J, leaving 10 bases between them. Germline-derived CDR1 and CDR2 are SGHRS and YFSETQ. This CDR3 is 13 amino acids long. CDR3 sequence: CASSRTVENIQYF. CDR3 DNA: TGCGCCAGCAGCCGGACAGTTGAAAACATTCAGTACTTC. The full variable domain, completed using reference TRBV5-1 and TRBJ2-4, is KAGVTQTPRYLIKTRGQQVTLSCSPISGHRSVSWYQQTPGQGLQFLFEYFSETQRNKGNFPGRFSGRQFSNSRSEMNVSTLELGDSALYLCASSRTVENIQYFGAGTRLSVL.

The rearrangement uses TRBV10-3 and TRBJ2-3; D gene ambiguous. CDR1 and CDR2 (germline): ENHRY, SYGVKD. The CDR3 loop spans 14 amino acids. Trimming pared 1 base from V and 2 bases from J, leaving 7 bases between. CDR3 region: CAISEYGVTDTQYF. For the CDR3, the DNA is TGTGCCATCAGTGAGTATGGGGTCACAGATACGCAGTATTTT.

The chain carries TRBV4-3 and TRBJ2-1; D remains ambiguous. V lost 1 base and J lost 5, with 12 bases in between. Germline CDR1 is LGHNA and CDR2 is YSLEER. The CDR3 covers 15 residues. DNA of the CDR3: TGCGCCAGCAGCCAAGCGATGGCCAGAAACAATGAGCAGTTCTTC. Amino acid sequence: CASSQAMARNNEQFF.

This chain joins TRBV5-4 and TRBJ2-1; no reliable D call. CDR3 length: 16 residues. Between the trimmed V and J ends, which lost 0 bases and 7 bases, there was a span of 17 bases. Germline CDR1 SGHNT, CDR2 YYREEE (reference sequence). CDR3 amino acids: CASSLAGPRARNEQFF. CDR3 bases: TGTGCCAGCAGCTTGGCCGGGCCCCGAGCTAGGAATGAGCAGTTCTTC.

This clone came up once. The chain couples TRBV30 to TRBJ2-2, with a tentative D call TRBD1 (5 bases). From germline, CDR1 is GTSNPN and CDR2 SVGIG (reference sequence). Trimming left V 8 bases short and J 3 bases short, with 13 bases between. CDR3 size: 13 residues. CDR3 in DNA: TGTGCCCTCACCTCGACAGACACCGGGGAGCTGTTTTTT. Its translation is CALTSTDTGELFF.